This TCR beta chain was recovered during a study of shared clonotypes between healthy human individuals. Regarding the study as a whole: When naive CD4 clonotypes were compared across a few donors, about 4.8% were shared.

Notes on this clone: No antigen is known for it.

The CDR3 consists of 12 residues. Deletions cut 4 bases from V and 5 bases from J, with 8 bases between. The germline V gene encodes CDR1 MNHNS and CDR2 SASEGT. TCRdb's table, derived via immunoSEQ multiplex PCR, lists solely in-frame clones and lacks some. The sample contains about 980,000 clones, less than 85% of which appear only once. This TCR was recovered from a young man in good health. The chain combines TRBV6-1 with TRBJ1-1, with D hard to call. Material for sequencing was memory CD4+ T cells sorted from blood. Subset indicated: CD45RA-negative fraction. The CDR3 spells CASSGPGTEAFF. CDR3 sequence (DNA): TGTGCCAGCAGTGGGCCGGGGACTGAAGCTTTCTTT.